This entry lists 9 T cell receptor beta chains sequenced from one sample in a study of blood T cell repertoires in COVID-19. TCRdb keeps only in-frame clones here, not all; method: immunoSEQ multiplex PCR. This sample yields fewer than 200,000 clones, of which almost 80% are seen a single time; roughly 28% belongs to the top ten. The sequencing sample was made of peripheral blood. Source of these receptors: a woman aged 70-85 years with acute or convalescent COVID-19.

This sequence joins TRBV7-9 and TRBJ1-6; D is uncertain. CDR3 length equals 16 residues. V was pared by 3 bases and J by 9 bases, with 18 bases between. Per germline, CDR1 SEHNR and CDR2 FQNEAQ (reference sequence). The CDR3 sequence is CASSFLAPIRGSPLHF. The CDR3 DNA sequence: TGTGCCAGCAGCTTCCTGGCCCCGATACGGGGTTCACCCCTCCACTTT.

V is TRBV2 and J is TRBJ2-2; D is perhaps TRBD1 (5 bases). Trimming pared 11 bases from V and 7 bases from J, leaving 14 bases between. CDR3 length: 12 residues. The germline V gene has CDR1 SNHLY and CDR2 FYNNEI. In nucleotides, the CDR3 is TGTGCCGGCTCTTTAGGGGTCGGGGAGCTGTTTTTT. Its translation: CAGSLGVGELFF.

The rearrangement joins TRBV6-5 to TRBJ2-5; 10 positions agree with TRBD2. This CDR3 spans 13 amino acids. The J segment lost 5 bases and the V segment lost 6 bases, leaving 3 bases of the junction unmatched. In germline, CDR1 is MNHEY, CDR2 SVGAGI. This CDR3 reads CASSGLAAETQYF. DNA for the CDR3: TGTGCCAGCAGCGGACTAGCGGCCGAGACCCAGTACTTC.

The table lists this clone with a count of one. The chain couples TRBV7-6 to TRBJ2-7, with D hard to call. The CDR3 sequence is 14 residues long. CDR1 and CDR2 (germline): SGHVS, FNYEAQ. Trimming pared 1 base from V and 3 bases from J, leaving 10 bases between. The CDR3 here is CASSLVQGDYEQYF. CDR3 in DNA: TGTGCCAGCAGCTTAGTCCAAGGAGACTACGAGCAGTACTTC.

The table lists this clone with a few counts. The chain is built from TRBV27 and TRBJ1-5, with D unclear. The CDR3 is made up of 12 amino acids. V lost 5 bases, J lost 1 base, and 3 bases lay in between. CDR1 MNHEY and CDR2 SMNVEV come from the germline V gene (reference sequence). DNA of the CDR3: TGTGCCAGCAGTATAAGCAATCAGCCCCAGCATTTT. It is translated as CASSISNQPQHF.

The chain uses TRBV19 and TRBJ1-2, with D uncertain. This CDR3 contains 13 residues. CDR1 and CDR2 from the germline V gene are LNHDA and SQIVND (reference sequence). V was pared by 7 bases and J by 4 bases, with 13 bases between. The CDR3 DNA reads as TGTGCCAGTACAGAGGGTAGGCTCTATGGCTACACCTTC. Amino acid sequence: CASTEGRLYGYTF.

V usage is TRBV7-2 and J usage is TRBJ1-5; TRBD1 might be the D (5 bases). Trimming left V 2 bases short and J 5 bases short, with 7 bases between. CDR3 length: 13 residues. Germline V gene data show CDR1 as SGHTA and CDR2 as FQGNSA. CDR3: CASSLQGYQPQHF. The CDR3 nucleotides are TGTGCCAGCAGCTTACAGGGTTATCAGCCCCAGCATTTT.

This chain joins TRBV3-1 (or the pseudogene TRBV3-2) and TRBJ2-7, with TRBD1 matching over 7 bases. Germline loops: CDR1 LGHDT, CDR2 YNNKEL (reference sequence). The V segment lost 1 base and the J segment 2 bases; nucleotides outside the gene matches: 2. The CDR3 consists of 14 residues. In DNA form, the CDR3 reads TGTGCCAGCAGCCAAGGACAGGGACCCTACGAGCAGTACTTC. Residues: CASSQGQGPYEQYF.

The chain combines TRBV25-1 with TRBJ2-7; 8 positions agree with TRBD2. The CDR3 runs to 15 residues. V lost 4 bases to trimming and J lost 5 bases; unmatched junction nucleotides: 10. The germline V gene encodes CDR1 MGHDK and CDR2 SYGVNS. In DNA form, the CDR3 reads TGTGCCAGCAGTGCGCGACTAGCGACGGACCACGAGCAGTACTTC. Translating gives CASSARLATDHEQYF.